This is a list of T cell receptor beta chains from one sample in a study of cytomegalovirus exposure and HLA in healthy donors. The repertoire was sequenced with immunoSEQ multiplex PCR; TCRdb's copy has only in-frame clones and lacks some. The sample consists of approximately 170,000 clones, 75% to 90% of them appearing once. Sequencing was carried out using PBMCs. These receptors were collected from a man aged 45-60 years in good health and CMV-seropositive. The CDR3 runs from the conserved cysteine through the conserved F or W. D genes are given only for firm matches. Some rows have no size entry. The others give once, few or many, or a class for an expanded clone.

>17|TRBJ2-3|-|TRBD2|TRBV18
TGTGCCAGCTCACCCATGGGACTAGCGGGAATCACAGATACGCAGTATTTT
CASSPMGLAGITDTQYF
>13|TRBJ1-5|once|-|TRBV2
TGTGCCAGCAGAGGACAGTTCAATCAGCCCCAGCATTTT
CASRGQFNQPQHF
>15|TRBJ1-1|-|TRBD1|TRBV29-1
TGCAGCGCCCGATGGAGGGACAGGGTGAACACTGAAGCTTTCTTT
CSARWRDRVNTEAFF
>14|TRBJ2-2|-|-|TRBV30
TGTGCCTGGAGTGTACTGGGGGGAACCGGGGAGCTGTTTTTT
CAWSVLGGTGELFF
>16|TRBJ2-1|once|TRBD2|TRBV19
TGTGCCAGTAGTATAGGGCAGCGGGAGTGGTACAATGAGCAGTTCTTC
CASSIGQREWYNEQFF
>13|TRBJ2-5|few|TRBD1|TRBV10-3
TGTGCCATCAGGACAGGGGCGGAGGAGACCCAGTACTTC
CAIRTGAEETQYF
>15|TRBJ2-1|-|TRBD2|TRBV4-3
TGCGCCAGCAGCCGAAAGACTAGCGGGGTAAATGAGCAGTTCTTC
CASSRKTSGVNEQFF
>14|TRBJ2-1|-|TRBD2|TRBV5-1
TGCGCCAGCAGCTTGGTGGCGGGAGCAAATGAGCAGTTCTTC
CASSLVAGANEQFF
>14|TRBJ2-7|-|TRBD2|TRBV5-4
TGTGCCAGCAGCTTGCCAGGACTAGTCGACGAGCAGTACTTC
CASSLPGLVDEQYF
>14|TRBJ2-1|-|-|TRBV7-3
TGTGCCAGCAGCTTAGGCGGGAAGGGCTATGAGCAGTTCTTC
CASSLGGKGYEQFF
>14|TRBJ1-3|-|TRBD1|TRBV5-4
TGTGCCAGCAGCCACGGGACAGCTGGAAACACCATATATTTT
CASSHGTAGNTIYF
>14|TRBJ1-4|-|-|TRBV5-1
TGCGCCAGCAGCCGCGGGGTATTTAAGGAAAAACTGTTTTTT
CASSRGVFKEKLFF
>18|TRBJ1-1|-|-|TRBV12-2
TGTGCAAGTCGCCCGCAACAGAAGGGACTACCAACTTACACTGAAGCTTTCTTT
CASRPQQKGLPTYTEAFF
>15|TRBJ2-2|few|-|TRBV5-1
TGCGCCAGCAGCTTGGGCCAGCCGGGCACCGGGGAGCTGTTTTTT
CASSLGQPGTGELFF